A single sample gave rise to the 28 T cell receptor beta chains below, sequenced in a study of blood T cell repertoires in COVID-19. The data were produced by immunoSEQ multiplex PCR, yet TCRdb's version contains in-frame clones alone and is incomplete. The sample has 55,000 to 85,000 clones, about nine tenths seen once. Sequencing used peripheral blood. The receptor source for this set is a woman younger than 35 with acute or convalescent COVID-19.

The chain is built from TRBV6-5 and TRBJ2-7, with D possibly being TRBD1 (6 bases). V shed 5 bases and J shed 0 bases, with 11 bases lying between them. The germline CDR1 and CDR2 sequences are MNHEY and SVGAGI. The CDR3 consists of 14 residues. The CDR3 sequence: CASSRTESSYEQYF. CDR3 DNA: TGTGCCAGCAGTCGGACAGAGAGCTCCTACGAGCAGTACTTC.

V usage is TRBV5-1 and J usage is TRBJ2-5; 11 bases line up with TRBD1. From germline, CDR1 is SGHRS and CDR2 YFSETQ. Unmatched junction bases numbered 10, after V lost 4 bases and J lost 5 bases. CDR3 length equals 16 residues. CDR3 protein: CASSAGTGGVSETQYF. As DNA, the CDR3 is TGCGCCAGCAGCGCAGGGACAGGGGGAGTTTCGGAGACCCAGTACTTC.

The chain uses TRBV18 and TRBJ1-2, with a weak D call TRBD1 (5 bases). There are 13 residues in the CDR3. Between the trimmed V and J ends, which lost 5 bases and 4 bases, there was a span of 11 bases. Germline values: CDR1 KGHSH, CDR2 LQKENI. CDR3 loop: CASSELGGYGYTF. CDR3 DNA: TGTGCCAGCTCAGAATTGGGGGGCTATGGCTACACCTTC.

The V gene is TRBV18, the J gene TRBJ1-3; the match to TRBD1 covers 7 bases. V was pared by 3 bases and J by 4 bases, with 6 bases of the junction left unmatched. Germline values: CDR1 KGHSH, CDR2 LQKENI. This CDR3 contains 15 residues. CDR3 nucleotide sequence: TGTGCCAGCTCACCCCCACAGGGGTTCGGAAACACCATATATTTT. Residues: CASSPPQGFGNTIYF. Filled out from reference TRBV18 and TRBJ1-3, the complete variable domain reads NAGVMQNPRHLVRRRGQEARLRCSPMKGHSHVYWYRQLPEEGLKFMVYLQKENIIDESGMPKERFSAEFPKEGPSILRIQQVVRGDSAAYFCASSPPQGFGNTIYFGEGSWLTVV.

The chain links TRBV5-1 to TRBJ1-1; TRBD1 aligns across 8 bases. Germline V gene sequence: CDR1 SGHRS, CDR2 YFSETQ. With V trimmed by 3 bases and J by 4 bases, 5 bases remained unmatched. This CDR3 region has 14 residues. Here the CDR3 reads CASSSTGVGTEAFF. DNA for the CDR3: TGCGCCAGCAGCTCGACAGGGGTCGGCACTGAAGCTTTCTTT.

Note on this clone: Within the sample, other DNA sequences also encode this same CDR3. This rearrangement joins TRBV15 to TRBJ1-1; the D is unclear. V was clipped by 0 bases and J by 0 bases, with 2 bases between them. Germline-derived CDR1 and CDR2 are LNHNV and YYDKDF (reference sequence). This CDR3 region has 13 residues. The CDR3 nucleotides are TGTGCCACCAGCAGAGACATGAACACTGAAGCTTTCTTT. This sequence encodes CATSRDMNTEAFF.

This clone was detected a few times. The CDR3 DNA reads TGTGCCAGCAGCCAAGACTTAGGACAGACCGAGCAGTACTTC. Encoded protein: CASSQDLGQTEQYF. This sequence joins TRBV4-2 and TRBJ2-7, with a weak D call TRBD1 (6 bases). Trimming took off 0 bases at V and 6 bases at J, with 12 bases between the two ends. The CDR3 totals 14 residues. Germline CDR1 LGHNA, CDR2 YNFKEQ.

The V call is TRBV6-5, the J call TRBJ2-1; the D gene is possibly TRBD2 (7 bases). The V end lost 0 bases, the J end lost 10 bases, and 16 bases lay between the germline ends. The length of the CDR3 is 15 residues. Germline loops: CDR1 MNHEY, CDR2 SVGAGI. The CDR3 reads CASSYSGGASGEQFF. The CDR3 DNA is TGTGCCAGCAGTTACTCGGGGGGCGCTAGCGGCGAGCAGTTCTTC.

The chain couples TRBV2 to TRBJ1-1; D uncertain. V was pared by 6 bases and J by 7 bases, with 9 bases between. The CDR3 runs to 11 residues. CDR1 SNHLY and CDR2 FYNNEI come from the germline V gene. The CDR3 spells CASSRQYEAFF. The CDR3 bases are TGTGCCAGCAGCCGCCAGTATGAAGCTTTCTTT. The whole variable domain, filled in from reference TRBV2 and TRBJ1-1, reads EPEVTQTPSHQVTQMGQEVILRCVPISNHLYFYWYRQILGQKVEFLVSFYNNEISEKSEIFDDQFSVERPDGSNFTLKIRSTKLEDSAMYFCASSRQYEAFFGQGTRLTVV.

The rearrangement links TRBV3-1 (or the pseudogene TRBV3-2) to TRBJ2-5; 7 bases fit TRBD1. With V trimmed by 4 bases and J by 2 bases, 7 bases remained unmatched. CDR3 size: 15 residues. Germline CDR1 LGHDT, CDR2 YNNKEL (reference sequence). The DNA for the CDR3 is TGTGCCAGCAGCCTTGACCCGGGACAGCAAGAGACCCAGTACTTC. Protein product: CASSLDPGQQETQYF.

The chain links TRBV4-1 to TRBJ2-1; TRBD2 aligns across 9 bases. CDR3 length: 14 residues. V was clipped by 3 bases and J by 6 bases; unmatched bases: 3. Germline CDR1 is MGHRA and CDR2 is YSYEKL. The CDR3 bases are TGCGCCAGCAGCCAGAATAGCGGGGGCAATGAGCAGTTCTTC. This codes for CASSQNSGGNEQFF.

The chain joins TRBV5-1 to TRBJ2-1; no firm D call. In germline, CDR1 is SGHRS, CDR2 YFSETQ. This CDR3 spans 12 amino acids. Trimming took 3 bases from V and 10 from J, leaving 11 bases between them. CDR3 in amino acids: CASSSQAREQFF. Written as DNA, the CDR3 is TGCGCCAGCAGCTCCCAGGCTCGGGAGCAGTTCTTC.

CDR3 DNA: TGCAGTGCTAGTGGCGGGACAGGGCCAGATACGCAGTATTTT. Residues: CSASGGTGPDTQYF. The chain is built from TRBV20-1 and TRBJ2-3; 9 bases agree with TRBD1. This CDR3 region has 14 residues. V shed 3 bases and J 4 bases; nucleotides not matched to a gene: 5. Per the germline V gene, CDR1 is DFQATT and CDR2 is SNEGSKA (reference sequence).

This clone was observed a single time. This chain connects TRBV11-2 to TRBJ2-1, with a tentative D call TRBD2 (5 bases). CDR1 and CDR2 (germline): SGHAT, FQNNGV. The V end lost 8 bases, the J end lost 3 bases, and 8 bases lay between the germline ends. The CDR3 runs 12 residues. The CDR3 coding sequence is TGTGCCAGCGGAGGCAACTACAATGAGCAGTTCTTC. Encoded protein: CASGGNYNEQFF.

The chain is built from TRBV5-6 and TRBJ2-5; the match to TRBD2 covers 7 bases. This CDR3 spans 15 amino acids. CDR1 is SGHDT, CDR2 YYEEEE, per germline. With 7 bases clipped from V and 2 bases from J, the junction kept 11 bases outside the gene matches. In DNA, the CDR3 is TGTGCCAGCTACGGGCGGGGGAGCCCACAAGAGACCCAGTACTTC. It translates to CASYGRGSPQETQYF.

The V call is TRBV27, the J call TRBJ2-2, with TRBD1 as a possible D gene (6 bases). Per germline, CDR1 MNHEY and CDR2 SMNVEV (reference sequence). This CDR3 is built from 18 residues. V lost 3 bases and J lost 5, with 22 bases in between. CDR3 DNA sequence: TGTGCCAGCAGTTTCGAAAGGGGGATTAGGTTTGGAACCGGGGAGCTGTTTTTT. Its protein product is CASSFERGIRFGTGELFF.

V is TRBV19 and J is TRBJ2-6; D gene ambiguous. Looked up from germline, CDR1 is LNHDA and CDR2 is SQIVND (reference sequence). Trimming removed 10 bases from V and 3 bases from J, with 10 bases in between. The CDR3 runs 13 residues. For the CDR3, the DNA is TGTGCCAACCAGTGTGATGGGGCCAACGTCCTGACTTTC. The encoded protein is CANQCDGANVLTF.

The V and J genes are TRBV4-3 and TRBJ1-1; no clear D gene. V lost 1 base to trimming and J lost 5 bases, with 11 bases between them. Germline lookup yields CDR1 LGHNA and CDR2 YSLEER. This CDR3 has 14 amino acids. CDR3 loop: CASSQGRGATEAFF. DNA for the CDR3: TGCGCCAGCAGCCAAGGTCGGGGAGCGACTGAAGCTTTCTTT.

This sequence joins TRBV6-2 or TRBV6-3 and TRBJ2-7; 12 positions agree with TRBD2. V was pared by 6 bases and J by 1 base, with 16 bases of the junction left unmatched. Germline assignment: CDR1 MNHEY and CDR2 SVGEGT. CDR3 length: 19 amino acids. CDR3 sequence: CASSQLPGTSGSSSYEQYF. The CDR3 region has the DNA TGTGCCAGCAGCCAACTCCCCGGGACTAGCGGGTCCTCTTCCTACGAGCAGTACTTC.

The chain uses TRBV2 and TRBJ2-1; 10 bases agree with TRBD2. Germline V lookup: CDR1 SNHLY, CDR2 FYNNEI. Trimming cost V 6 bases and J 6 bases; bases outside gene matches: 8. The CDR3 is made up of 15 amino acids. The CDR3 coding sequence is TGTGCCAGCAGAGTTCTAGCGGGAGTGGCCAATGAGCAGTTCTTC. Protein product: CASRVLAGVANEQFF.

The CDR3 sequence is CASSLRAGGTEAFF. CDR3 coding DNA: TGTGCCAGCTCATTACGAGCAGGGGGCACTGAAGCTTTCTTT. The chain recombines TRBV18 with TRBJ1-1; 7 bases map to TRBD1. With V trimmed by 5 bases and J by 4 bases, 7 bases remained unmatched. The CDR3 is 14 amino acids. Germline CDR1 KGHSH, CDR2 LQKENI. Full variable domain (missing parts from reference TRBV18 and TRBJ1-1): NAGVMQNPRHLVRRRGQEARLRCSPMKGHSHVYWYRQLPEEGLKFMVYLQKENIIDESGMPKERFSAEFPKEGPSILRIQQVVRGDSAAYFCASSLRAGGTEAFFGQGTRLTVV.

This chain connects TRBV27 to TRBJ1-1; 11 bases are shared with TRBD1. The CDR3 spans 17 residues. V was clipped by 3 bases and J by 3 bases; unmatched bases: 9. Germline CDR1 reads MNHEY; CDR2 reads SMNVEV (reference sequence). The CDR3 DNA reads TGTGCCAGCAGTTTGGGACAGGGGGAGTTCTGGCACACTGAAGCTTTCTTT. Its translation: CASSLGQGEFWHTEAFF.

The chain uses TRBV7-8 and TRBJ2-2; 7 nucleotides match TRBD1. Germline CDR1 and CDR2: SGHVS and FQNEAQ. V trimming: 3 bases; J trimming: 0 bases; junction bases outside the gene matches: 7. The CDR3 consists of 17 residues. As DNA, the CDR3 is TGTGCCAGCAGCTTTCGCGCAGGGGGATCGAACACCGGGGAGCTGTTTTTT. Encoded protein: CASSFRAGGSNTGELFF.

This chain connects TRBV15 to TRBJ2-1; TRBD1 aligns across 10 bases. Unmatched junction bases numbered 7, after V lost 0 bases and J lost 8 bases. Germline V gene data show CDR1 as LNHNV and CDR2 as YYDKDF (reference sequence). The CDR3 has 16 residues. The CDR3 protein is CATSRDRGTGDDEQFF. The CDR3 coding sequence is TGTGCCACCAGCAGAGATCGGGGGACAGGGGACGATGAGCAGTTCTTC.

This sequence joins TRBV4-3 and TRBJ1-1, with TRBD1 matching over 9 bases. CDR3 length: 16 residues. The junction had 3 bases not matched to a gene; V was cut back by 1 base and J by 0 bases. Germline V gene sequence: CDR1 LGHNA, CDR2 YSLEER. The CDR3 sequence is CASSQGTGAMNTEAFF. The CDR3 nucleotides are TGCGCCAGCAGCCAAGGGACAGGGGCCATGAACACTGAAGCTTTCTTT.

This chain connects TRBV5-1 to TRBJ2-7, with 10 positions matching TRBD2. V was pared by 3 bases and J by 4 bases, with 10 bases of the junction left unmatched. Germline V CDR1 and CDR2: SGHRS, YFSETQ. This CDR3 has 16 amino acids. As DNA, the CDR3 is TGCGCCAGCAGCTATGAAGCGGGAGGGATGGGATACGAGCAGTACTTC. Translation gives CASSYEAGGMGYEQYF.

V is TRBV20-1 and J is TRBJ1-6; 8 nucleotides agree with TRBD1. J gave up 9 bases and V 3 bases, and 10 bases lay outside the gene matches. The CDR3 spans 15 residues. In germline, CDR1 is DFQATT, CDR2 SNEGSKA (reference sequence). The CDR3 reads CSASSLGQGGSPLHF. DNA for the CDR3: TGCAGTGCTAGTTCTCTAGGACAGGGTGGTTCACCCCTCCACTTT.

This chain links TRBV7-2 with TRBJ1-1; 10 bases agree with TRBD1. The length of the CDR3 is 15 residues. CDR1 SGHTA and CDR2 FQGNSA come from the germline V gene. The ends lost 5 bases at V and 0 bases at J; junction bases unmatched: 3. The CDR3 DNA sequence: TGTGCCAGCAGCAAGGGACAGGGGATGAACACTGAAGCTTTCTTT. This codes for CASSKGQGMNTEAFF. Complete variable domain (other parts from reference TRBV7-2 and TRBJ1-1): GAGVSQSPSNKVTEKGKDVELRCDPISGHTALYWYRQSLGQGLEFLIYFQGNSAPDKSGLPSDRFSAERTGGSVSTLTIQRTQQEDSAVYLCASSKGQGMNTEAFFGQGTRLTVV.